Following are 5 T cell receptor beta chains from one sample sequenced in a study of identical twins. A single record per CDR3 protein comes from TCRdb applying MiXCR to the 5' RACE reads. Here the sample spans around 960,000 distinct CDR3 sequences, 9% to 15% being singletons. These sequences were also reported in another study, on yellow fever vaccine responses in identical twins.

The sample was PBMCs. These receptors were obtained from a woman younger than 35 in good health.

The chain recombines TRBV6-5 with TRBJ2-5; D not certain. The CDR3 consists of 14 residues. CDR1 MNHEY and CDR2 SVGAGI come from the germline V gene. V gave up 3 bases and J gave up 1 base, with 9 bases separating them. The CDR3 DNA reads TGTGCCAGCAGTTATCTTGGTGTCCAAGAGACCCAGTACTTC. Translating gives CASSYLGVQETQYF.

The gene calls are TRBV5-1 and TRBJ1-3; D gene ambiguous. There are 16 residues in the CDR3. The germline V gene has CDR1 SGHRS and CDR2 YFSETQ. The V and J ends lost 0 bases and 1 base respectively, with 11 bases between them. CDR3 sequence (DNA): TGCGCCAGCAGCTTGGGAGGAGACACGTCTGGAAACACCATATATTTT. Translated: CASSLGGDTSGNTIYF.

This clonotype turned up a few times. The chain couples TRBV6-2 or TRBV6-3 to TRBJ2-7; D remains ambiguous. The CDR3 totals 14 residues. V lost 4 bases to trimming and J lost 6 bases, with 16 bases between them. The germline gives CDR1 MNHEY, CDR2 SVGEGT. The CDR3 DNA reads TGTGCCAGCAGTTCGGTTGAGTGGGGTAGCGAGCAGTACGTC. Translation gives CASSSVEWGSEQYV.

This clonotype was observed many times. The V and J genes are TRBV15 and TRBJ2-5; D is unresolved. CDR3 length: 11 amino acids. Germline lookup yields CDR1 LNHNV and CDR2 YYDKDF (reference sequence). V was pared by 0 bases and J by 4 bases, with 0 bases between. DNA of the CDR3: TGTGCCACCAGCAGAGAAGAGACCCAGTACTTC. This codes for CATSREETQYF.

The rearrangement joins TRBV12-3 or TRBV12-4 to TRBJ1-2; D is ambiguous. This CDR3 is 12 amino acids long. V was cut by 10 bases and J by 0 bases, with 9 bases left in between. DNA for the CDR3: TGTGCCACCACGGAATCTAACTATGGCTACACCTTC. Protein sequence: CATTESNYGYTF.